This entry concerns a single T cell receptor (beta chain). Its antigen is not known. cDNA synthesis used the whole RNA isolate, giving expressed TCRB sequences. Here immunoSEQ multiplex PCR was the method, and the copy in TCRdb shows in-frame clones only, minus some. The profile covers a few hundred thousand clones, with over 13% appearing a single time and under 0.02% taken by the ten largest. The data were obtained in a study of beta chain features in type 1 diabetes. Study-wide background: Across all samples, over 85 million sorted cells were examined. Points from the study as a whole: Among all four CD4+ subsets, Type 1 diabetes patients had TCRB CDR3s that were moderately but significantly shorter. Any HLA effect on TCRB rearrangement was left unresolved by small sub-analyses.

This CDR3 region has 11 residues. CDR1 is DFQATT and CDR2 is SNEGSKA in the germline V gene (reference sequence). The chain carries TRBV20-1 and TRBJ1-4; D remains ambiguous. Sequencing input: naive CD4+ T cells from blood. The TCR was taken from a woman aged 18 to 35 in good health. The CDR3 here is CMTRGGEKLFF. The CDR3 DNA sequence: TGCATGACTCGGGGTGGCGAAAAACTGTTTTTT.